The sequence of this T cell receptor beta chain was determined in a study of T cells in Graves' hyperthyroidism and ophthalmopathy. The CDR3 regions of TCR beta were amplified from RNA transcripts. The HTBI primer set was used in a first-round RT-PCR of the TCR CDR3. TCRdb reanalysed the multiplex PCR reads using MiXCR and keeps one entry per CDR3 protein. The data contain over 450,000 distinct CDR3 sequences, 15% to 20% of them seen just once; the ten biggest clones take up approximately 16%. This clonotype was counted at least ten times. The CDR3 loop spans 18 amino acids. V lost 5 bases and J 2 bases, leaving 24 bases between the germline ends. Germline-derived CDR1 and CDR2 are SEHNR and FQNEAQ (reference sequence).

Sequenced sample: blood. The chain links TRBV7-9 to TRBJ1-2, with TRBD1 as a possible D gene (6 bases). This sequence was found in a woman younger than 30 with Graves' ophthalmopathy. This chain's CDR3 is CASSATRRDKEMNYGYTF. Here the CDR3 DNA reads TGTGCCAGCAGCGCAACCCGCCGGGACAAAGAAATGAACTATGGCTACACCTTC.